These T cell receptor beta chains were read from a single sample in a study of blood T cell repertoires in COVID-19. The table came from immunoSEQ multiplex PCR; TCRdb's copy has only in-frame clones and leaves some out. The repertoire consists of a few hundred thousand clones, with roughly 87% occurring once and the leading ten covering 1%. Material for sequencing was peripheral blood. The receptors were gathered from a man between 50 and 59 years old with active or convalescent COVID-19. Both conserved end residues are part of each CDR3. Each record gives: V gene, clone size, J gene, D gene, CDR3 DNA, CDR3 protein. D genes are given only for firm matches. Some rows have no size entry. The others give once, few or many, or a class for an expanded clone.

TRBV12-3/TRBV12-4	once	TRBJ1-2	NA	TGTGCCAGCAGTGCGGGGAACGGCTACACCTTC	CASSAGNGYTF
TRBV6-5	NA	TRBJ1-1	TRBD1	TGTGCCAGCAGTTTGGGACAGGGAGACACTGAAGCTTTCTTT	CASSLGQGDTEAFF
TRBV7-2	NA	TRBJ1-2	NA	TGTGCCAGCAGCTGGGACCGGGGGAACTATGGCTACACCTTC	CASSWDRGNYGYTF
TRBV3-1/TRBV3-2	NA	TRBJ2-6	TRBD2	TGTGCCAGCAGCCAAGATCTCGGGACTACTGGGGCCAACGTCCTGACTTTC	CASSQDLGTTGANVLTF
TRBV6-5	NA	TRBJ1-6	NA	TGTGCCAGCAGTCAAAGCCCCGGGTACGGGTCACCCCTCCACTTT	CASSQSPGYGSPLHF
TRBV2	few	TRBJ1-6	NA	TGTGCCAGCTGGGGCCCGCGTGGGAACTCACCCCTCCACTTT	CASWGPRGNSPLHF
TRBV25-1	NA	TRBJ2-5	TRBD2	TGTGCCAGCACTCCGGGACTAGCGGAAGAAGAGACCCAGTACTTC	CASTPGLAEEETQYF
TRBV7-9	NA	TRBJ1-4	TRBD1	TGTGCCAGCAGCTTCGGACAGGAGGGCGAAAAACTGTTTTTT	CASSFGQEGEKLFF
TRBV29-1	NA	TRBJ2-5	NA	TGCAGCGTTGAACAGCGAGAGACCCAGTACTTC	CSVEQRETQYF
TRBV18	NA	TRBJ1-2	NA	TGTGCCAGCTCACCCTCGGAAGGCCAGGGAGGCTACACCTTC	CASSPSEGQGGYTF
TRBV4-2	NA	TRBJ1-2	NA	TGTGCCAGCAGCCACCCCTCGGGGGGTTCCAACTATGGCTACACCTTC	CASSHPSGGSNYGYTF
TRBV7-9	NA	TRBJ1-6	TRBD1	TGTGCCAGCAGCTTCGGGACAGGGAAGGAACCACCCCTCCACTTT	CASSFGTGKEPPLHF
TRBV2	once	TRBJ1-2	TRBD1	TGTGCCAGCAGGGGGGGTGGGACAGGCACTACTTCCAACTATGGCTACACCTTC	CASRGGGTGTTSNYGYTF
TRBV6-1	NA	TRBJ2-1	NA	TGTGCCAGCAGTGAAGCGTATCGAGCTTACAATGAGCAGTTCTTC	CASSEAYRAYNEQFF
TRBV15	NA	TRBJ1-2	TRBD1	TGTGCCACCAGCAGAGATCTTGGGACAGGGAGGGGCTATGGCTACACCTTC	CATSRDLGTGRGYGYTF
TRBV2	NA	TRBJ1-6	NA	TGTGCCAGCAGAGAGGGAACGGGAACTCTGCCCCTCCACTTT	CASREGTGTLPLHF
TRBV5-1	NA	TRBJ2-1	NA	TGCGCCAGCTCGTTGGGGGAGGCCAATGAGCAGTTCTTC	CASSLGEANEQFF
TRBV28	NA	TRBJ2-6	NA	TGTGCCAGCAGTTTAGGACTCTCTGGGGCCAACGTCCTGACTTTC	CASSLGLSGANVLTF
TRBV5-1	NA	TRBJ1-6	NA	TGCGCCAGCAGCTTGGATCCAGGGCCTAATTCACCCCTCCACTTT	CASSLDPGPNSPLHF
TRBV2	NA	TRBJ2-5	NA	TGTGCCAGCAGTGCCCAGGGTTTGGAGACCCAGTACTTC	CASSAQGLETQYF
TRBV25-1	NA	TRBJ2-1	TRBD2	TGTGCCAGCAGCCAGGAATCCGGACTAGCGGGGTACAATGAGCAGTTCTTC	CASSQESGLAGYNEQFF
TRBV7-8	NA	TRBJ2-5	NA	TGTGCCAGCAGCTTAGGGGGAGGGGACAGGATCAGAGATGGCCAGTACTTC	CASSLGGGDRIRDGQYF
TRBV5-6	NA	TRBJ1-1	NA	TGTGCCAGCAGTTTGGGGCTGAACACTGAAGCTTTCTTT	CASSLGLNTEAFF
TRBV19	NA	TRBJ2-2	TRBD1	TGTGCCAGTAGTCAGGACAGGGTACGGACCGGGGAGCTGTTTTTT	CASSQDRVRTGELFF
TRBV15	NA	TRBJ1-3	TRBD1	TGTGCCACCAGCTACAAGGACAGGCTGAGACTGAGAAACACCATATATTTT	CATSYKDRLRLRNTIYF
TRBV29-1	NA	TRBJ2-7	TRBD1	TGCAGCGGCGGGACAGGGGGCTACGAGCAGTACTTC	CSGGTGGYEQYF
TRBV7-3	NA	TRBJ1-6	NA	TGTGCCAGCAGTCCCCACAGGGAATCACCCCTCCACTTT	CASSPHRESPLHF
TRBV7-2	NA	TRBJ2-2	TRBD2	TGTGCCAGCAGCTTAGGGTCGGGGGGGATCAGGGAGCTGTTTTTT	CASSLGSGGIRELFF
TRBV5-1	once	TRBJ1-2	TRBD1	TGCGCCAGCAGGCCCGGACAGGGCATCGGTGGCTACACCTTC	CASRPGQGIGGYTF
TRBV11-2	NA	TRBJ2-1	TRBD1	TGTGCCAGCAGCGCGGACAGGAGCTCCTACAATGAGCAGTTCTTC	CASSADRSSYNEQFF
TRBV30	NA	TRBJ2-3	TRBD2	TGTGCCTGGAGTGTACTAGCGGGGGGGTTAGATACGCAGTATTTT	CAWSVLAGGLDTQYF
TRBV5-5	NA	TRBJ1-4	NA	TGTGCCAGCAGTCCGCCCAAGGGCGGGGGTGAAAAACTGTTTTTT	CASSPPKGGGEKLFF
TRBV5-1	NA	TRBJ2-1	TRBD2	TGCGCCAGCAGCTCCGGGACTACGACCAATGAGCAGTTCTTC	CASSSGTTTNEQFF
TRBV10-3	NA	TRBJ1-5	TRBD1	TGTGCCATCAGCCCAGGGGGTAGTCAGCCCCAGCATTTT	CAISPGGSQPQHF
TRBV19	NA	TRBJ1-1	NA	TGTGCCAGTAGTCGAGGGGGGGCAGGGTCCACTGAAGCTTTCTTT	CASSRGGAGSTEAFF
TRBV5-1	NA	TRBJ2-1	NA	TGCGCCAGCAGCCTAATGACTAGCTCCTACAATGAGCAGTTCTTC	CASSLMTSSYNEQFF
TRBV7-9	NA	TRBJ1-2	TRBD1	TGTGCCAGCAGTTTTGGGACAGCTGGAGGCTACACCTTC	CASSFGTAGGYTF
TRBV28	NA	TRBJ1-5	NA	TGTGCCAGCAGTTTTCAGGGCAATCAGCCCCAGCATTTT	CASSFQGNQPQHF
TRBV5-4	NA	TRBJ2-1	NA	TGTGCCAGCAGCTTGGTTGGCCAGGGTTACAATGAGCAGTTCTTC	CASSLVGQGYNEQFF
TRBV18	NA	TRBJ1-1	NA	TGTGCCAGCTCACCGGGACTCAGGAACACTGAAGCTTTCTTT	CASSPGLRNTEAFF
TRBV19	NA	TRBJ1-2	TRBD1	TGTGCCAGTAGTATAAGCGGACAGGGGGTTGGAGGCTACACCTTC	CASSISGQGVGGYTF
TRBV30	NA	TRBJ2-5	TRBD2	TGTGCCTGGAATATTGGGCTAGCGGGAGTAGAGACCCAGTACTTC	CAWNIGLAGVETQYF
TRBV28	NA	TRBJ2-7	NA	TGTGCCAGCAGTTTACAACTAGGCCATCCTTCCTACGAGCAGTACTTC	CASSLQLGHPSYEQYF
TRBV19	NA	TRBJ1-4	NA	TGTGCCAGTAGTTGGGGTCGGGACACAGAAAAACTGTTTTTT	CASSWGRDTEKLFF
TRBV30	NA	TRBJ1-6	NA	TGTGCCTGGAAACCGAGCTCCTATAATTCACCCCTCCACTTT	CAWKPSSYNSPLHF
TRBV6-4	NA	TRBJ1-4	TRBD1	TGTGCCAGCAGTGCCACAGGGGGGGACGCAACTAATGAAAAACTGTTTTTT	CASSATGGDATNEKLFF
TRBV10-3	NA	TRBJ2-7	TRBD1	TGTGCCATCAGTGAGCGGGGACAGTCCTACGAGCAGTACTTC	CAISERGQSYEQYF
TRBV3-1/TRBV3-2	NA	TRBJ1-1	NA	TGTGCCAGCAGCCAAGCAGGGGTAGGGGCTGAAGCTTTCTTT	CASSQAGVGAEAFF
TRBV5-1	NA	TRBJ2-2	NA	TGCGCCAGCAGCTCACAGGGTCCCGGGGAGCTGTTTTTT	CASSSQGPGELFF
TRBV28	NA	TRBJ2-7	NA	TGTGCCAGCAGTTTGGAGGGAACGGCCTACGAGCAGTACTTC	CASSLEGTAYEQYF
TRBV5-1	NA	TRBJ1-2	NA	TGCGCCAGCAGCTTGGCGCGCTATGGCTACACCTTC	CASSLARYGYTF
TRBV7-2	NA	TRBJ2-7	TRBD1	TGTGCCAGCAGCATGTATTCCGGGACAGGGGGATACGAGCAGTACTTC	CASSMYSGTGGYEQYF
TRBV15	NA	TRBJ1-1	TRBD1	TGTGCCACCAGCAGACGCAGGGGGCGCGGGACTGAAGCTTTCTTT	CATSRRRGRGTEAFF
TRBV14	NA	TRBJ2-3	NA	TGTGCCAGCAGCCAAGATCTAAGGACCGCGGCCGACTACACAGATACGCAGTATTTT	CASSQDLRTAADYTDTQYF
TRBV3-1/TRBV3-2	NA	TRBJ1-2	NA	TGTGCCAGCAGCCCGTTAGAGGGCTCTGGCTACACCTTC	CASSPLEGSGYTF